The 7 T cell receptor beta chains presented below share a single source sample, sequenced in a study of T-cell reconstitution after alpha-beta-depleted transplantation in children. Unique molecular identifiers were incorporated into the prepared TCRbeta library. Using its own MiXCR run on the PCR reads, TCRdb lists one record per CDR3 protein. The sample records about 100,000 distinct CDR3 sequences, approximately 5.4% being singletons. The sample here was PBMCs, mostly from graft donor cells, taken 60 days after TCRalphabeta/CD19-depleted stem cell transplant. These receptor sequences come from a female patient between 2 and 15 years old who had a stem cell transplant for Fanconi anemia, so the T cells may come from the graft donor.

In this sample, this clonotype turned up many times. The chain carries TRBV12-3 or TRBV12-4 and TRBJ2-7; D possibly corresponds to TRBD2 (6 bases). The CDR3 is 14 amino acids. With 3 bases removed from V and 1 base from J, the gap between germline ends came to 10 bases. CDR3 region: CASSFGSKSYEQYF. Here the CDR3 DNA reads TGTGCCAGCAGTTTCGGGAGTAAGTCCTACGAGCAGTACTTC.

The CDR3 loop is CAKRPGLALGGSYNEQFF. CDR3 in DNA: TGTGCCAAAAGGCCGGGACTAGCCCTCGGGGGCTCCTACAATGAGCAGTTCTTC. The rearrangement links TRBV6-4 to TRBJ2-1; TRBD2 agrees at 9 bases. This CDR3 has 18 residues. The germline V gene encodes CDR1 MRHNA and CDR2 SNTAGT. After removal of 10 bases from V and 0 bases from J, the junction contained 16 bases not matched to a gene.

This clonotype was detected ten times or more. The chain recombines TRBV28 with TRBJ2-6; D is undetermined. V lost 3 bases and J 4 bases, leaving 10 bases between the germline ends. The CDR3 loop spans 15 amino acids. CDR1 is MDHEN, CDR2 SYDVKM, per germline. The CDR3 reads CASSLFGVGANVLTF. Written as DNA, the CDR3 is TGTGCCAGCAGTTTGTTTGGGGTCGGGGCCAACGTCCTGACTTTC.

This clonotype was seen at least ten times. This chain uses TRBV14 with TRBJ2-3; the match to TRBD2 covers 10 bases. CDR1 and CDR2 (germline): SGHDN, FVKESK. The CDR3 contains 16 residues. Losses at the gene ends were 2 bases for V and 4 bases for J; bases not matched to a gene: 6. CDR3 bases: TGTGCCAGCAGCCAAATGAGGACTAGCGGAGCAGATACGCAGTATTTT. Its protein product is CASSQMRTSGADTQYF.

There are many counts of this clonotype. The V call is TRBV12-3 or TRBV12-4, the J call TRBJ1-4; no reliable D call. V lost 4 bases and J 4 bases, leaving 13 bases between the germline ends. The CDR3 has 15 residues. The CDR3 sequence is CASSSNLDFNEKLFF. DNA of the CDR3: TGTGCCAGCAGTTCCAACTTGGACTTTAATGAAAAACTGTTTTTT.

This clonotype has ten or more counts. This chain links TRBV7-9 with TRBJ1-4; a possible D gene is TRBD1 (6 bases). Germline V CDR1 and CDR2: SEHNR, FQNEAQ (reference sequence). Trimming left V 5 bases short and J 7 bases short, with 14 bases between. The CDR3 loop spans 14 amino acids. CDR3 DNA sequence: TGTGCCAGCAGCCCACAGGGACTTGGTGAAAAACTGTTTTTT. Translated, it gives CASSPQGLGEKLFF.

This clonotype was observed at least ten times. This chain links TRBV7-9 with TRBJ1-1, with D unresolved. The CDR3 is made up of 14 amino acids. With 7 bases removed from V and 1 base from J, the gap between germline ends came to 13 bases. In germline, CDR1 is SEHNR, CDR2 FQNEAQ (reference sequence). The CDR3 nucleotides are TGTGCCAGCAAAACCGTCCTGGAGAACACTGAAGCTTTCTTT. This codes for CASKTVLENTEAFF.